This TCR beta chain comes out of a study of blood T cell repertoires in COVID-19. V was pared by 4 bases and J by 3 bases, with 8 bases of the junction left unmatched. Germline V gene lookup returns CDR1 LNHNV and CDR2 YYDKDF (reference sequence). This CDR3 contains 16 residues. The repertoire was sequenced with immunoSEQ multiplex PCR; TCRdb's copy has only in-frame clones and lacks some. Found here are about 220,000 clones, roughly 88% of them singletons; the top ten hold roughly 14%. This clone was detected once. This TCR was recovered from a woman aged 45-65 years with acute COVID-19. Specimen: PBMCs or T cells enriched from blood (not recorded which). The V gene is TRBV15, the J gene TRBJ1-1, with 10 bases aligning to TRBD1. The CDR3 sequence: CATSTSWGQGYTEAFF. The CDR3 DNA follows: TGTGCCACCAGCACGAGCTGGGGACAGGGGTACACTGAAGCTTTCTTT. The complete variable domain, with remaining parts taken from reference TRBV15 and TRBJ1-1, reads DAMVIQNPRYQVTQFGKPVTLSCSQTLNHNVMYWYQQKSSQAPKLLFHYYDKDFNNEADTPDNFQSRRPNTSFCFLDIRSPGLGDTAMYLCATSTSWGQGYTEAFFGQGTRLTVV.